This TCR beta chain was recovered during a study of blood T cell repertoires in COVID-19 (dated by TCRdb to 2018 to 2021). Turning to the overall study: Samples from collaborators originated in the United States, Italy and Spain and spanned both the acute and convalescent phases of COVID-19. The dataset comprised deeply sampled blood TCRbeta repertoires from subjects exposed to, actively infected with, or recovered from COVID-19. A freely available public database, intended as a resource for researchers studying the immune response to SARS-CoV-2, is where the repertoires were released. The samples were drawn from two sources: the first 160 participants of the ongoing ImmuneRACE study, and about 1,300 subjects contributed by 6 global collaborators. Where available, HLA class I and class II types were obtained from metadata supplied by the sample provider rather than from assay-based typing. The material from the prospective study consisted of cDNA or gDNA derived from T cells, B-cell-depleted T cells, or PBMCs. Sample metadata almost always included a de-identified subject ID, COVID-19 status, age in years and sex. On the study overall, not on this receptor specifically: The amount of clinical and demographic metadata varied by source and participant and was provided uncurated.

TCRbeta CDR3 regions were amplified from genomic DNA using the immunoSEQ Assay, a bias-controlled multiplex PCR. Regarding the original processing steps: Within the assay, amplification of reference gene primers was used to estimate how many nucleated cells each sample contained. Sequence reads were collapsed and filtered to measure the absolute abundance of every unique TCRbeta CDR3 rearrangement. Productive Simpson clonality was computed per sample as the square root of Simpson's diversity index over productive rearrangements. In its TCRdb copy, this immuneACCESS table keeps in-frame sequences only and misses some clones. Where compared with another copy, unresolved V genes explain less than half of these, and the others have no known cause. V and J calls plus clone size are reproduced from that table; the DNA served to infer D and trimming. Here the sample has tens of thousands of clones; over 60% occur a single time. Around 5.1% of the sample lies in the top ten.

V is pared back by 5 bases and J by 0 bases, with 11 bases lying between the germline termini. The germline V gene supplies CDR1 SGHNT and CDR2 YENEEA. The CDR3, cysteine through phenylalanine, is 15 amino acids long. Only the CDR3 region is kept as DNA, spanning 45 bases read in frame from base 1. Comment on this clone: Its antigen specificity is not known. No much larger clone exists at a distance of one base, and base qualities are not known.

One collaborating source in Seattle enrolled patients during active infection and followed them longitudinally through the course of disease. Whole blood was collected in K2EDTA tubes by collaborating institutions according to the institutions' own protocols. Collaborator samples were shipped for TCRbeta analysis as frozen whole blood, isolated PBMCs, or DNA extracted from either sample type. The sequence was collected from a woman in her 70s with COVID-19, enrolled during active disease. Material for sequencing was peripheral blood. The rearranged chain carries TRBV11-3 and TRBJ2-1, with TRBD2 tentatively as D gene (5 bases match). The CDR3 reads as follows: CASSPASLSYNEQFF. The nucleotide sequence is given as TGTGCCAGCAGCCCAGCTAGCCTCTCCTACAATGAGCAGTTCTTC.